The clone carrying this T cell receptor beta chain was recorded at least ten times. What it binds is unknown. The read terminates 3 residues before the CDR3 end, so the remaining end is supplied by the germline J gene. The data are from a study of T cell clonality in common variable immunodeficiency. Notes on the study in general: Repertoire-complication correlations in CVID were limited by patient heterogeneity. Compared with healthy controls, CVID subjects showed increased TCRbeta clonality, mostly in about a third.

Blood samples were heparinized, roughly 5 to 9 ml per donor. Trimming shortened V by 0 bases and J by 2 bases, and 9 bases separated the two germline ends. Germline lookup yields CDR1 SGHRS and CDR2 YFSETQ. This CDR3 contains 14 residues. Equal genomic DNA amounts from CVID and control samples were sequenced. The protocol was immunoSEQ multiplex PCR, while the TCRdb copy is restricted to in-frame clones and leaves out a portion. This sample carries 25,000 to 35,000 clones and no singletons, and 13% goes to the top ten. Sequencing used peripheral blood mononuclear cells. This chain uses TRBV5-1 with TRBJ2-7, with D hard to call. This receptor was obtained from a person aged 18 to 70 in good health. The CDR3 reads CASSLGQHAYEQYF. The sequenced CDR3 bases are TGCGCCAGCAGCTTGGGTCAACACGCCTACGAG.